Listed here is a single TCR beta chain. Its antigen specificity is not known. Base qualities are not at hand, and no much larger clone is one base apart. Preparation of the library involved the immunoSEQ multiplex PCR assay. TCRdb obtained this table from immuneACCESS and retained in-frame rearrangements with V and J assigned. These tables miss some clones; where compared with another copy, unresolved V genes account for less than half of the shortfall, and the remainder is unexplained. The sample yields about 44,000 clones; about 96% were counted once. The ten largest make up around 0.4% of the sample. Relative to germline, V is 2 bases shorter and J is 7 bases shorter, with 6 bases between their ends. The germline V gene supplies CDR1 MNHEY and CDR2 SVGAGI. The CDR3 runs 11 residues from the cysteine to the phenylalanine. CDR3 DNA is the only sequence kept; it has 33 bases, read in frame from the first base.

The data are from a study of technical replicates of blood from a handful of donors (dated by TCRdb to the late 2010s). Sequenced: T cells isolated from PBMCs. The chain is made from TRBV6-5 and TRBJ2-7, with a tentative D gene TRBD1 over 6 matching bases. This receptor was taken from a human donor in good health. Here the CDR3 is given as CASSYRGEQYF. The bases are TGTGCCAGCAGTTACAGGGGGGAGCAGTACTTC.